What follows are 32 T cell receptor beta chains derived from one specimen sequenced in a study of pediatric ulcerative colitis. Using immunoSEQ multiplex PCR, the repertoire was profiled, and TCRdb retains in-frame clones only, with some absent. The repertoire includes tens of thousands of clones, roughly 82% of them detected once, and approximately 4% sits in the top ten. Sequenced sample: blood. These receptor sequences come from a boy younger than 18 with severe ulcerative colitis.

The V call is TRBV5-1, the J call TRBJ2-7; 8 bases agree with TRBD1. The J call may be incorrect, as the DNA end agrees better with TRBJ2-5. Germline V CDR1 and CDR2: SGHRS, YFSETQ. CDR3 size: 16 residues. CDR3 residues: CASSGGTGGYQETQYF. CDR3 coding DNA: TGCGCCAGCAGCGGTGGGACAGGAGGCTACCAAGAGACCCAGTACTTC.

The gene calls are TRBV13 and TRBJ1-1; D is undetermined. V was pared by 5 bases and J by 0 bases, with 13 bases between. Germline-derived CDR1 and CDR2 are PRHDT and FYEKMQ (reference sequence). CDR3 length: 15 residues. CDR3 sequence (DNA): TGTGCCAGCAGCGCCGGCGGAGGGTTGAACACTGAAGCTTTCTTT. Encoded protein: CASSAGGGLNTEAFF.

CDR3 bases: TGTGCCAGCACTAAATACGGGTTTGTGAACACTGAAGCTTTCTTT. Its translation is CASTKYGFVNTEAFF. This sequence joins TRBV6-6 and TRBJ1-1; unclear D gene. The germline V and J ends were trimmed by 7 bases and 0 bases, with 15 bases remaining between them. CDR3 length: 15 residues. Looked up from germline, CDR1 is MNHNY and CDR2 is SVGAGI (reference sequence).

The V and J genes are TRBV14 and TRBJ1-1; D perhaps matches TRBD1 (5 bases). The germline V gene has CDR1 SGHDN and CDR2 FVKESK. V was trimmed by 1 base and J by 9 bases, leaving 12 bases between them. This CDR3 spans 13 amino acids. The CDR3 is CASSQGGGTQAFF. CDR3 nucleotides: TGTGCCAGCAGCCAAGGGGGGGGGACCCAAGCTTTCTTT.

This clone was found once. The chain links TRBV2 to TRBJ2-1; 7 positions agree with TRBD2. The germline V gene has CDR1 SNHLY and CDR2 FYNNEI. The V segment lost 9 bases and the J segment 2 bases; nucleotides outside the gene matches: 10. The CDR3 loop spans 15 amino acids. Here the CDR3 reads CASTGWRGTYNEQFF. CDR3 DNA sequence: TGTGCCAGTACCGGGTGGCGGGGGACCTACAATGAGCAGTTCTTC.

The table lists this clone with a count of one. The chain joins TRBV7-9 to TRBJ2-5; D may be TRBD1 (5 bases). The V and J ends lost 3 bases and 2 bases respectively, with 10 bases between them. Germline V gives CDR1 SEHNR, CDR2 FQNEAQ (reference sequence). The CDR3 covers 14 residues. The CDR3 DNA is TGTGCCAGCAGCTTTTGGCAGGGACAAGAGACCCAGTACTTC. This encodes CASSFWQGQETQYF. Full variable domain (outside the CDR3, taken from reference TRBV7-9 and TRBJ2-5): DTGVSQNPRHKITKRGQNVTFRCDPISEHNRLYWYRQTLGQGPEFLTYFQNEAQLEKSRLLSDRFSAERPKGSFSTLEIQRTEQGDSAMYLCASSFWQGQETQYFGPGTRLLVL.

The rearrangement joins TRBV13 to TRBJ2-3, with 9 bases aligning to TRBD2. V lost 2 bases, J lost 0 bases, and 0 bases stayed unmatched. Germline V gene lookup returns CDR1 PRHDT and CDR2 FYEKMQ (reference sequence). The CDR3 totals 15 residues. CDR3 nucleotide sequence: TGTGCCAGCAGCTTACTAGCGGGGAGCACAGATACGCAGTATTTT. Its translation is CASSLLAGSTDTQYF.

This clone was found once. The rearrangement joins TRBV9 to TRBJ1-4; D is unresolved. Trimming cost V 0 bases and J 0 bases, with 9 bases left between them. The CDR3 has 16 residues. The germline V gene encodes CDR1 SGDLS and CDR2 YYNGEE. CDR3 bases: TGTGCCAGCAGCGTAGGCGAGATTTCAACTAATGAAAAACTGTTTTTT. Its translation: CASSVGEISTNEKLFF.

J is TRBJ2-3 and V is TRBV14; D might be TRBD2 (6 bases). The CDR3 has 17 amino acids. Deletions cut 6 bases from V and 2 bases from J, with 21 bases between. Per germline, CDR1 SGHDN and CDR2 FVKESK. The CDR3 region has the DNA TGTGCCAGCAGACAACCCCTATCCGGGGAGGTCACAGATACGCAGTATTTT. Translated, it gives CASRQPLSGEVTDTQYF.

The count of this clone is one. The chain joins TRBV6-6 to TRBJ2-2, with D unresolved. The CDR3 totals 12 residues. Germline V gene lookup returns CDR1 MNHNY and CDR2 SVGAGI (reference sequence). V lost 8 bases to trimming and J lost 6 bases, with 10 bases between them. The CDR3 DNA reads as TGTGCCAGCGCAAGGGTTTCCGGGGAGCTGTTTTTT. Translation gives CASARVSGELFF.

The DNA of the CDR3 is TGTGCCAGCAGCTTGAGGCAGAACCCTTACGAGCAGTACTTC. Translated, it gives CASSLRQNPYEQYF. This chain uses TRBV5-6 with TRBJ2-7; D not resolved. V lost 1 base, J lost 4 bases, and 12 bases lay in between. There are 14 residues in the CDR3. CDR1 and CDR2 from the germline V gene are SGHDT and YYEEEE.

A few counts support this clone. The chain combines TRBV2 with TRBJ1-6; possible D gene TRBD1, 6 bases. The CDR3 is made up of 13 amino acids. Per the germline V gene, CDR1 is SNHLY and CDR2 is FYNNEI. V shed 7 bases and J shed 13 bases, with 17 bases lying between them. The CDR3 spells CASTQTIDRPLHF. In DNA, the CDR3 is TGTGCCAGCACCCAAACCATAGACAGGCCCCTCCACTTT.

J is TRBJ2-1 and V is TRBV5-4; 8 bases are a match to TRBD2. The CDR3 sequence is 16 residues long. Trimming at V came to 0 bases and at J to 10 bases, leaving 12 bases not matched to a gene. In germline, CDR1 is SGHNT, CDR2 YYREEE (reference sequence). The DNA of the CDR3 is TGTGCCAGCAGCTTGGCCTCAGCGGGGGCCGGGAACGAGCAGTTCTTC. Amino acid sequence: CASSLASAGAGNEQFF. Supplemented by reference TRBV5-4 and TRBJ2-1, the full variable domain reads ETGVTQSPTHLIKTRGQQVTLRCSSQSGHNTVSWYQQALGQGPQFIFQYYREEENGRGNFPPRFSGLQFPNYSSELNVNALELDDSALYLCASSLASAGAGNEQFFGPGTRLTVL.

V gene TRBV6-1 combines with J gene TRBJ2-4, with D perhaps TRBD2 (6 bases). Trimming stripped 4 bases from V and 3 bases from J, with 16 bases between. This CDR3 has 16 residues. Germline V gives CDR1 MNHNS, CDR2 SASEGT. Written as DNA, the CDR3 is TGTGCCAGCAGTGCCCGCCCGGGACTGAGCAAAAACATTCAGTACTTC. It specifies CASSARPGLSKNIQYF.

The CDR3 DNA sequence: TGTGCCAGCAGCTTAGAAACTTCTGGCGAGCAGTACTTC. This encodes CASSLETSGEQYF. This chain joins TRBV7-6 and TRBJ2-7; D is ambiguous. Per germline, CDR1 SGHVS and CDR2 FNYEAQ. Trimming left V 1 base short and J 6 bases short, with 10 bases between. The CDR3 covers 13 residues.

The V call is TRBV6-6, the J call TRBJ2-7; D is perhaps TRBD1 (6 bases). The CDR3 has 15 amino acids. The germline CDR1 and CDR2 sequences are MNHNY and SVGAGI (reference sequence). The germline V and J ends were trimmed by 0 bases and 2 bases, with 11 bases remaining between them. The DNA of the CDR3 is TGTGCCAGCAGTTACTCGTCCAGGGGAACCTACGAGCAGTACTTC. It codes for CASSYSSRGTYEQYF.

The J gene is TRBJ1-2, the V gene TRBV15; possible D gene TRBD1, 5 bases. The CDR3 covers 16 residues. The V and J ends lost 1 base and 5 bases respectively, with 17 bases between them. The germline gives CDR1 LNHNV, CDR2 YYDKDF (reference sequence). The CDR3 region has the DNA TGTGCCACCAGCAGAGGACAGTCGTGGAGGGGTTATGGCTACACCTTC. This sequence encodes CATSRGQSWRGYGYTF.

V and J are TRBV28 and TRBJ1-1; a weak D match, TRBD1 (5 bases). The CDR3 is 14 amino acids. Germline lookup yields CDR1 MDHEN and CDR2 SYDVKM. Deletions cut 6 bases from V and 0 bases from J, with 11 bases between. The CDR3 nucleotides are TGTGCCAGCAGCAGCGAACAGGTGAACACTGAAGCTTTCTTT. It specifies CASSSEQVNTEAFF.

V gene TRBV7-3 combines with J gene TRBJ1-2, with TRBD1 identical over 7 bases. The CDR3 consists of 13 residues. V lost 4 bases to trimming and J lost 7 bases; unmatched junction nucleotides: 6. Per the germline V gene, CDR1 is SGHTA and CDR2 is FQGTGA. The CDR3 sequence is CASSSGGSAGYTF. CDR3 nucleotide sequence: TGTGCCAGCAGCTCAGGGGGGTCGGCTGGCTACACCTTC.

CDR3 region: CASSGGLPGTDTQYF. The CDR3 bases are TGCGCCAGCAGTGGGGGACTTCCCGGCACAGATACGCAGTATTTT. The chain combines TRBV10-2 with TRBJ2-3, with D possibly matching TRBD2 (6 bases). V was shortened by 4 bases and J by 1 base, with 12 bases between the two germline ends. The germline gives CDR1 WSHSY, CDR2 SAAADI. CDR3 length: 15 residues.

J is TRBJ2-6 and V is TRBV9; D possibly uses TRBD1 or TRBD2 (5 bases each). V lost 2 bases and J lost 4, with 16 bases in between. The CDR3 is made up of 17 amino acids. The germline CDR1 and CDR2 sequences are SGDLS and YYNGEE. CDR3 bases: TGTGCCAGCAGCGTCGGGGCAGGGACCCTCGGGGCCAACGTCCTGACTTTC. Amino acid sequence: CASSVGAGTLGANVLTF.

In DNA, the CDR3 is TGTGCCAGCAGTGTGGCTAGCGGGGGCCCCCGGGAGCAGTTCTTC. Amino acid sequence: CASSVASGGPREQFF. The chain recombines TRBV2 with TRBJ2-1; 10 nucleotides match TRBD2. CDR1 and CDR2 from the germline V gene are SNHLY and FYNNEI. V lost 4 bases and J lost 10; bases outside the gene matches: 10. The CDR3 has 15 residues.

This chain joins TRBV27 and TRBJ1-1, with no clear D. Looked up from germline, CDR1 is MNHEY and CDR2 is SMNVEV (reference sequence). This CDR3 has 14 amino acids. The V gene lost 5 bases and the J gene lost 8 bases, with 18 bases spanning the gap. This chain's CDR3 is CASSVSRIFPEAFF. Written as DNA, the CDR3 is TGTGCCAGCAGTGTGAGCCGGATATTTCCCGAAGCTTTCTTT.

This sequence joins TRBV9 and TRBJ1-6, with 9 bases lining up with TRBD1. Germline V lookup: CDR1 SGDLS, CDR2 YYNGEE. This CDR3 region has 14 residues. Trimming at V came to 3 bases and at J to 9 bases, leaving 4 bases not matched to a gene. CDR3 in amino acids: CASSATGGGSPLHF. DNA for the CDR3: TGTGCCAGCAGCGCAACAGGGGGCGGTTCACCCCTCCACTTT.

This clone was observed once. The V call is TRBV9, the J call TRBJ2-3; 11 bases map to TRBD2. The V and J ends lost 7 bases and 3 bases, in that order; junction bases with no gene match: 7. The germline V gene encodes CDR1 SGDLS and CDR2 YYNGEE. The CDR3 sequence is 15 residues long. The CDR3 is CASGPSGGFTDTQYF. The CDR3 DNA reads as TGTGCCAGCGGGCCTAGCGGGGGGTTTACAGATACGCAGTATTTT.

The V and J genes are TRBV10-2 and TRBJ2-3; 9 bases map to TRBD2. There are 18 residues in the CDR3. Per germline, CDR1 WSHSY and CDR2 SAAADI. Trimming took 3 bases from V and 3 from J; bases not matched to a gene: 13. CDR3 sequence (DNA): TGCGCCAGCAGTGACCCAGATTTTAGCGGGGGCCGAACAGATACGCAGTATTTT. Translated, it gives CASSDPDFSGGRTDTQYF.

The chain recombines TRBV4-1 with TRBJ2-1; 13 bases are shared with TRBD2. This CDR3 region has 22 residues. V lost 3 bases to trimming and J lost 2 bases; unmatched junction nucleotides: 19. Germline V gene lookup returns CDR1 MGHRA and CDR2 YSYEKL. The CDR3 DNA sequence: TGCGCCAGCAGCCAGCCTTTCTCACTAGCGGGGGGGCCGGTGGGACCCTACAATGAGCAGTTCTTC. Its protein product is CASSQPFSLAGGPVGPYNEQFF.

This clone was recorded only once. The V call is TRBV7-3, the J call TRBJ2-3, with no clear D. Trimming stripped 5 bases from V and 5 bases from J, with 8 bases between. Germline assignment: CDR1 SGHTA and CDR2 FQGTGA. This CDR3 region has 12 residues. DNA for the CDR3: TGTGCCAGCAGCCCCGACGGAGATACGCAGTATTTT. Residues: CASSPDGDTQYF. The whole variable domain, filled in from reference TRBV7-3 and TRBJ2-3, reads GAGVSQTPSNKVTEKGKYVELRCDPISGHTALYWYRQSLGQGPEFLIYFQGTGAADDSGLPNDRFFAVRPEGSVSTLKIQRTERGDSAVYLCASSPDGDTQYFGPGTRLTVL.

The V and J genes are TRBV28 and TRBJ1-2; weak D call: TRBD1 (6 bases). Germline V CDR1 and CDR2: MDHEN, SYDVKM. The CDR3 extends over 16 amino acids. Trimming removed 1 base at V and 0 bases at J, with 12 bases between. The DNA of the CDR3 is TGTGCCAGCAGTTTATTCGAACAGGGACCTAACTATGGCTACACCTTC. Encoded protein: CASSLFEQGPNYGYTF.

The chain combines TRBV29-1 with TRBJ2-1; no clear D. CDR3 length: 14 residues. Germline CDR1 reads SQVTM; CDR2 reads ANQGSEA. Trimming took off 7 bases at V and 2 bases at J, with 15 bases between the two ends. The CDR3 loop is CSATLGMTYNEQFF. CDR3 bases: TGCAGCGCGACCTTGGGGATGACCTACAATGAGCAGTTCTTC.

The V and J genes are TRBV11-2 and TRBJ2-1; D is unresolved. CDR1 SGHAT and CDR2 FQNNGV come from the germline V gene. V lost 4 bases and J 4 bases, leaving 8 bases between the germline ends. The CDR3 is 13 amino acids. This CDR3 is CASSWQRYNEQFF. CDR3 nucleotides: TGTGCCAGCAGCTGGCAGCGATACAATGAGCAGTTCTTC.

The CDR3 nucleotides read TGTGCCAGCAGCTTAGAATCGACCGGAGCTTTCTTT. The encoded protein is CASSLESTGAFF. The rearrangement uses TRBV11-2 and TRBJ1-1; D call uncertain. The CDR3 contains 12 residues. In germline, CDR1 is SGHAT, CDR2 FQNNGV. Trimming took 0 bases from V and 10 from J, leaving 9 bases between them.